The 29 T cell receptor beta chains below were found in one sample sequenced in a study of blood T cell repertoires in COVID-19. Libraries were prepared by immunoSEQ multiplex PCR; TCRdb keeps only in-frame clonotypes and omits some of them. The sample carries over 100,000 clones, approximately 78% recorded once. The material sequenced was peripheral blood. The origin of the receptors is a man aged 60 to 69 with active or convalescent COVID-19.

The V call is TRBV6-2 or TRBV6-3, the J call TRBJ1-2; D is perhaps TRBD1 (6 bases). Germline CDR1 is MNHEY and CDR2 is SVGEGT. The CDR3 contains 15 residues. Deletions cut 0 bases from V and 8 bases from J, with 16 bases between. In DNA, the CDR3 is TGTGCCAGCAGTTACTCGGACAGTCGGGCCCAGGGCTACACCTTC. Translation gives CASSYSDSRAQGYTF.

The chain links TRBV28 to TRBJ2-2; 10 nucleotides line up with TRBD1. There are 15 residues in the CDR3. Germline values: CDR1 MDHEN, CDR2 SYDVKM. V gave up 7 bases and J gave up 1 base; unmatched junction bases: 3. The CDR3 DNA is TGTGCCAGCACTAGGGACAGGGGGAACACCGGGGAGCTGTTTTTT. It yields the protein CASTRDRGNTGELFF.

This clone has more than one count but fewer than ten. The CDR3 bases are TGTGCCAGCAGCCAAGGAACGGGAGGCGAGCAGTACGTC. Encoded protein: CASSQGTGGEQYV. The V gene is TRBV3-1 (or the pseudogene TRBV3-2), the J gene TRBJ2-7; TRBD2 matches 7 bases. V shed 1 base, J shed 6 bases, and the junction held 3 bases outside the gene matches. This CDR3 has 13 residues. The germline CDR1 and CDR2 sequences are LGHDT and YNNKEL (reference sequence).

This clone was seen more than once but under ten times. J is TRBJ2-1 and V is TRBV4-1; 9 nucleotides align to TRBD1. From germline, CDR1 is MGHRA and CDR2 YSYEKL. The CDR3 runs to 18 residues. Germline trimming cut 3 bases from V and 7 bases from J; bases unmatched to any gene: 16. This chain's CDR3 is CASSQGYTNRGQRNEQFF. As DNA, the CDR3 is TGCGCCAGCAGCCAGGGCTATACTAACAGGGGGCAGAGGAATGAGCAGTTCTTC.

The genes are TRBV5-1 and TRBJ1-4; tentatively, D is TRBD1 (6 bases). The CDR3 has 15 amino acids. V was clipped by 0 bases and J by 5 bases, with 11 bases between them. CDR1 and CDR2 (germline): SGHRS, YFSETQ. The DNA of the CDR3 is TGCGCCAGCAGCTTGGATGGTAGGGGGAATGAAAAACTGTTTTTT. It yields the protein CASSLDGRGNEKLFF.

The chain combines TRBV18 with TRBJ1-5; TRBD1 agrees at 7 bases. There are 14 residues in the CDR3. V was clipped by 3 bases and J by 4 bases; unmatched bases: 3. In germline, CDR1 is KGHSH, CDR2 LQKENI. CDR3 in amino acids: CASSPGQPNQPQHF. The CDR3 nucleotides read TGTGCCAGCTCACCGGGACAGCCTAATCAGCCCCAGCATTTT.

This chain links TRBV11-2 with TRBJ2-3, with D possibly matching TRBD2 (5 bases). Trimming stripped 4 bases from V and 0 bases from J, with 11 bases between. This CDR3 contains 15 residues. Germline CDR1 SGHAT, CDR2 FQNNGV. CDR3 sequence (DNA): TGTGCCAGCAGCTCAAGAGGGCACAGCACAGATACGCAGTATTTT. Protein sequence: CASSSRGHSTDTQYF. Supplemented by reference TRBV11-2 and TRBJ2-3, the full variable domain reads EAGVAQSPRYKIIEKRQSVAFWCNPISGHATLYWYQQILGQGPKLLIQFQNNGVVDDSQLPKDRFSAERLKGVDSTLKIQPAKLEDSAVYLCASSSRGHSTDTQYFGPGTRLTVL.

The chain has TRBV19 and TRBJ2-1, with 7 bases fitting TRBD2. Trimming removed 6 bases from V and 1 base from J; junction bases left unmatched: 6. The CDR3 sequence is 15 residues long. From germline, CDR1 is LNHDA and CDR2 SQIVND (reference sequence). Here the CDR3 DNA reads TGTGCCAGTAGAGCGACGGGGGGTTCCTACAATGAGCAGTTCTTC. Translating it yields CASRATGGSYNEQFF.

This clone occurred a few times. CDR3 protein: CASSLTSIRGRRTEAFF. The DNA of the CDR3 is TGTGCCAGCAGTTTAACCTCTATCAGGGGGCGTAGGACTGAAGCTTTCTTT. The chain recombines TRBV28 with TRBJ1-1; TRBD1 aligns across 8 bases. This CDR3 has 17 residues. V trimming: 2 bases; J trimming: 5 bases; junction bases outside the gene matches: 13. The germline gives CDR1 MDHEN, CDR2 SYDVKM.

The CDR3 loop is CASSLAFATSGRAGKNIQYF. Here the CDR3 DNA reads TGTGCCAGCAGCTTAGCTTTCGCGACTAGCGGGAGGGCCGGCAAAAACATTCAGTACTTC. The chain links TRBV7-2 to TRBJ2-4; 14 bases map to TRBD2. Germline lookup yields CDR1 SGHTA and CDR2 FQGNSA. Unmatched junction bases numbered 10, after V lost 0 bases and J lost 3 bases. The CDR3 is 20 residues long.

This sequence joins TRBV7-6 and TRBJ1-1; TRBD1 is a possible D gene (6 bases). CDR3 size: 16 residues. Germline V gene sequence: CDR1 SGHVS, CDR2 FNYEAQ. V dropped 5 bases and J dropped 2 bases, with 18 bases sitting between them. This chain's CDR3 is CASSLFTPGVNTEAFF. CDR3 DNA: TGTGCCAGCAGCCTCTTCACGCCAGGGGTAAACACTGAAGCTTTCTTT.

This chain connects TRBV7-2 to TRBJ1-2; possibly TRBD1 for D (5 bases). Trimming took 1 base from V and 3 from J, leaving 12 bases between them. The CDR3 has 15 amino acids. Germline-derived CDR1 and CDR2 are SGHTA and FQGNSA. The CDR3 bases are TGTGCCAGCAGCTTAGAGGGGCAGGGCCACTATGGCTACACCTTC. It encodes CASSLEGQGHYGYTF.

V and J are TRBV2 and TRBJ2-1, with D possibly TRBD2 on 6 matching bases. This CDR3 comprises 13 residues. V was clipped by 8 bases and J by 5 bases, with 13 bases between them. Germline V gene data show CDR1 as SNHLY and CDR2 as FYNNEI. CDR3 DNA: TGTGCCAGCCAGCTAGCGTTCAACAATGAGCAGTTCTTC. Translating it yields CASQLAFNNEQFF.

CDR3 nucleotides: TGTGCCAGAGGTAAGGTGGGAGACCACGAGCAGTACTTC. This translates into CARGKVGDHEQYF. V is TRBV2 and J is TRBJ2-7; tentative D call: TRBD2 (5 bases). V gave up 9 bases and J gave up 5 bases, with 17 bases separating them. CDR3 length: 13 amino acids. Per germline, CDR1 SNHLY and CDR2 FYNNEI.

This clone was found a few times. The gene calls are TRBV30 and TRBJ2-2, with unresolved D. The CDR3 spans 15 residues. V was cut by 4 bases and J by 0 bases, with 12 bases left in between. Germline loops: CDR1 GTSNPN, CDR2 SVGIG (reference sequence). In DNA, the CDR3 is TGTGCCTGGACCCGACTGGCCCCGAACACCGGGGAGCTGTTTTTT. Protein: CAWTRLAPNTGELFF.

The chain is built from TRBV29-1 and TRBJ2-1, with D unclear. Trimming took 3 bases from V and 15 from J, leaving 15 bases between them. Germline V gene data show CDR1 as SQVTM and CDR2 as ANQGSEA. CDR3 length equals 11 residues. The CDR3 loop reads CSVDRPHSRFF. In DNA, the CDR3 is TGCAGCGTTGACAGGCCCCACTCAAGGTTCTTC.

V usage is TRBV6-6 and J usage is TRBJ2-2; maybe TRBD1 (6 bases). Germline assignment: CDR1 MNHNY and CDR2 SVGAGI (reference sequence). The CDR3 extends over 14 amino acids. V was clipped by 5 bases and J by 4 bases, with 11 bases between them. This chain's CDR3 is CASSDTGTTGELFF. The CDR3 DNA reads TGTGCCAGCAGTGACACAGGGACCACCGGGGAGCTGTTTTTT.

This clone is a singleton in its sample. The chain links TRBV6-5 to TRBJ1-4; the match to TRBD1 covers 7 bases. The ends lost 4 bases at V and 6 bases at J; junction bases unmatched: 5. Germline values: CDR1 MNHEY, CDR2 SVGAGI. The CDR3 totals 14 residues. The CDR3 DNA sequence: TGTGCCAGCAGTTCTTACAGGGGAGATGAAAAACTGTTTTTT. Protein: CASSSYRGDEKLFF.

The chain recombines TRBV28 with TRBJ1-5; possible D gene TRBD1, 5 bases. V was shortened by 5 bases and J by 7 bases, with 15 bases between the two germline ends. This CDR3 contains 14 residues. Per germline, CDR1 MDHEN and CDR2 SYDVKM. CDR3 DNA: TGTGCCAGCAGTACCTACCGGGGGGGGCAGCCCCAGCATTTT. The encoded protein is CASSTYRGGQPQHF.

The chain is built from TRBV9 and TRBJ2-3, with 10 bases that match TRBD2. CDR1 SGDLS and CDR2 YYNGEE come from the germline V gene. The length of the CDR3 is 16 residues. Germline trimming cut 3 bases from V and 1 base from J; bases unmatched to any gene: 5. The DNA for the CDR3 is TGTGCCAGCAGCGGGGCCGGGACTAGCGGCACAGATACGCAGTATTTT. Amino acid sequence: CASSGAGTSGTDTQYF.

The genes are TRBV7-2 and TRBJ2-7; 12 nucleotides align to TRBD1. There are 15 residues in the CDR3. Unmatched junction bases numbered 11, after V lost 5 bases and J lost 9 bases. CDR1 and CDR2 (germline): SGHTA, FQGNSA. Here the CDR3 DNA reads TGTGCCAGCAGCACGCCCGGGACAGGGGGCATCGGGCAGTACTTC. This encodes CASSTPGTGGIGQYF.

The chain carries TRBV24-1 and TRBJ2-1, with 7 bases that match TRBD2. The J segment lost 7 bases and the V segment lost 9 bases, leaving 14 bases of the junction unmatched. The CDR3 is 15 residues long. Germline lookup yields CDR1 KGHDR and CDR2 SFDVKD. CDR3 in amino acids: CATSPSGGGKNEQFF. The CDR3 DNA follows: TGTGCCACCTCTCCTTCCGGGGGAGGGAAAAATGAGCAGTTCTTC.

This clone is a singleton in its sample. CDR3 nucleotide sequence: TGTGCCAGCAGTGAATCAGGGGTAGGCACAGATACGCAGTATTTT. It translates to CASSESGVGTDTQYF. The V and J genes are TRBV25-1 and TRBJ2-3; maybe TRBD1 (6 bases). The germline CDR1 and CDR2 sequences are MGHDK and SYGVNS. V was pared by 1 base and J by 1 base, with 9 bases between. The CDR3 contains 15 residues. The full variable domain, its missing parts supplied by reference TRBV25-1 and TRBJ2-3, is EADIYQTPRYLVIGTGKKITLECSQTMGHDKMYWYQQDPGMELHLIHYSYGVNSTEKGDLSSESTVSRIRTEHFPLTLESARPSHTSQYLCASSESGVGTDTQYFGPGTRLTVL.

This rearrangement joins TRBV28 to TRBJ1-2; 8 bases fit TRBD1. The length of the CDR3 is 15 residues. Trimming removed 1 base from V and 6 bases from J; junction bases left unmatched: 7. Germline assignment: CDR1 MDHEN and CDR2 SYDVKM. CDR3 protein: CASSLLGQGAHGYTF. The CDR3, as DNA: TGTGCCAGCAGTTTATTAGGGCAGGGGGCTCATGGCTACACCTTC.

This chain uses TRBV29-1 with TRBJ1-2, with unresolved D. The germline gives CDR1 SQVTM, CDR2 ANQGSEA. V lost 2 bases and J 4 bases, leaving 8 bases between the germline ends. This CDR3 spans 12 amino acids. CDR3 residues: CSVELPSYGYTF. CDR3 DNA sequence: TGCAGCGTTGAACTTCCCTCCTATGGCTACACCTTC.

The CDR3 sequence: CASSLGRQNTEAFF. CDR3 nucleotides: TGTGCCAGCTCCCTGGGCCGACAGAACACTGAAGCTTTCTTT. The chain uses TRBV18 and TRBJ1-1; no firm D call. With 6 bases removed from V and 1 base from J, the gap between germline ends came to 12 bases. The CDR3 is made up of 14 amino acids. Germline CDR1 reads KGHSH; CDR2 reads LQKENI.

This clone appeared a few times. The V call is TRBV10-2, the J call TRBJ2-5; possible D gene TRBD2, 5 bases. The CDR3 totals 15 residues. Germline lookup yields CDR1 WSHSY and CDR2 SAAADI. V was shortened by 5 bases and J by 2 bases, with 15 bases between the two germline ends. CDR3 nucleotides: TGCGCCAGCAGTTCCTCGGGGTCCATACAAGAGACCCAGTACTTC. Translated, it gives CASSSSGSIQETQYF.

The chain employs TRBV15 and TRBJ1-2; D is possibly TRBD1 (6 bases). Trimming stripped 0 bases from V and 10 bases from J, with 18 bases between. CDR3 length equals 15 residues. The germline V gene encodes CDR1 LNHNV and CDR2 YYDKDF (reference sequence). The CDR3 loop is CATSREAGTPWAYTF. The CDR3 DNA reads TGTGCCACCAGCAGAGAGGCCGGGACACCTTGGGCCTACACCTTC.

The CDR3 DNA sequence: TGTGCCAGCAGTCAACAGGGGGCGATTGGCTACACCTTC. This codes for CASSQQGAIGYTF. V usage is TRBV12-3 or TRBV12-4 and J usage is TRBJ1-2; TRBD1 matches 9 bases. V shed 5 bases, J shed 7 bases, and the junction held 5 bases outside the gene matches. The CDR3 loop spans 13 amino acids.